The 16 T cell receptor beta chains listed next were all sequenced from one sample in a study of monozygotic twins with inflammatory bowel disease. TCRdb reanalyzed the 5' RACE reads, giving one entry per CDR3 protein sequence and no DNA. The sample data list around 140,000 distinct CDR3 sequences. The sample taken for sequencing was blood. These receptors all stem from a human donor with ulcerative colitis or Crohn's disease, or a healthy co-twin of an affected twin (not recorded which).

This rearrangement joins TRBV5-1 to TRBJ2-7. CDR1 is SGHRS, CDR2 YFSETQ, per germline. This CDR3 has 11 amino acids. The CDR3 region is CASSSNYEQYF.

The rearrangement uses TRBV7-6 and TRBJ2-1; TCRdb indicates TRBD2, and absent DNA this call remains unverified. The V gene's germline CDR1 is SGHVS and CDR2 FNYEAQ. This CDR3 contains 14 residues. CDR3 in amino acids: CASSSPLAGDEQFF.

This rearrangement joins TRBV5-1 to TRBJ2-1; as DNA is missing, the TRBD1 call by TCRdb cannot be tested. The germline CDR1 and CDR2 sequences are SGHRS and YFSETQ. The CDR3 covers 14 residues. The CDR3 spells CASSLVGGHNEQFF.

The CDR3 loop is CASSSKTGTEAFF. The chain employs TRBV12-3 or TRBV12-4 and TRBJ1-1; the D call from TCRdb, TRBD1, cannot be confirmed without DNA. The CDR3 extends over 13 amino acids.

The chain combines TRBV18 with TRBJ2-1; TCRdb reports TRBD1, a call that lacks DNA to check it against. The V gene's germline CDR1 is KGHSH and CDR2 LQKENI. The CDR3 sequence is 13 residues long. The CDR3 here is CASSPQQGNEQFF.

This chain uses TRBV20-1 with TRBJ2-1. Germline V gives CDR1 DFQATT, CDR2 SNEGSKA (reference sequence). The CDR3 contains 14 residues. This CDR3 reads CSAIERSSYNEQFF.

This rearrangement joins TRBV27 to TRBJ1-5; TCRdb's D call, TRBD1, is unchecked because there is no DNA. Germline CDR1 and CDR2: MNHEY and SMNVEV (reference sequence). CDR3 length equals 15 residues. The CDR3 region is CASSLVPGGNQPQHF.

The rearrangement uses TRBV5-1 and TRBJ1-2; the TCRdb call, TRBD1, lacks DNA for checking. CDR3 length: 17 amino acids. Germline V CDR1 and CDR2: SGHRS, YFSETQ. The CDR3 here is CASSLDRTLTFGYGYTF.

This CDR3 reads CASRAGTSGRTDTQYF. The chain combines TRBV5-1 with TRBJ2-3; the TCRdb D gene call, TRBD2, has no DNA to confirm it. The CDR3 sequence is 16 residues long. Germline V CDR1 and CDR2: SGHRS, YFSETQ.

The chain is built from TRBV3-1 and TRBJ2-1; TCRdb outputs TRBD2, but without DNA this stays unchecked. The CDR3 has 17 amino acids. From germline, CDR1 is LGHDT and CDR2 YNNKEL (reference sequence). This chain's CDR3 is CASSQEVAGSSYNEQFF.

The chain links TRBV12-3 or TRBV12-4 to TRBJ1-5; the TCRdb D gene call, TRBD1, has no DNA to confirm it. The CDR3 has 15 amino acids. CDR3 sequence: CASLRGGASNQPQHF.

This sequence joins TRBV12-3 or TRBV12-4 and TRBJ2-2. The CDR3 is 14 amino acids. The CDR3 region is CASSSTADTGELFF.

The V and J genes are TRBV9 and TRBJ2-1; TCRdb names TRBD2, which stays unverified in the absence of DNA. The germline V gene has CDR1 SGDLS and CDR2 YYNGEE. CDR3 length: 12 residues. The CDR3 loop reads CASSPRETEQFF.

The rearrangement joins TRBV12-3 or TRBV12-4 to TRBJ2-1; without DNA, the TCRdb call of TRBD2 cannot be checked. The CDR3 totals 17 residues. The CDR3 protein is CASSLLAGGLEYNEQFF.

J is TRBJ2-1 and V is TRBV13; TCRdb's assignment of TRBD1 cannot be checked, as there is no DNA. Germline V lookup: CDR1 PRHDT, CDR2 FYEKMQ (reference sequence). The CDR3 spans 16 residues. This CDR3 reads CASSFSIGGGYNKQFF.

The CDR3 is CASSLDSYNTGELFF. The rearrangement uses TRBV5-5 and TRBJ2-2. The V gene's germline CDR1 is SGHKS and CDR2 YYEKEE (reference sequence). There are 15 residues in the CDR3.